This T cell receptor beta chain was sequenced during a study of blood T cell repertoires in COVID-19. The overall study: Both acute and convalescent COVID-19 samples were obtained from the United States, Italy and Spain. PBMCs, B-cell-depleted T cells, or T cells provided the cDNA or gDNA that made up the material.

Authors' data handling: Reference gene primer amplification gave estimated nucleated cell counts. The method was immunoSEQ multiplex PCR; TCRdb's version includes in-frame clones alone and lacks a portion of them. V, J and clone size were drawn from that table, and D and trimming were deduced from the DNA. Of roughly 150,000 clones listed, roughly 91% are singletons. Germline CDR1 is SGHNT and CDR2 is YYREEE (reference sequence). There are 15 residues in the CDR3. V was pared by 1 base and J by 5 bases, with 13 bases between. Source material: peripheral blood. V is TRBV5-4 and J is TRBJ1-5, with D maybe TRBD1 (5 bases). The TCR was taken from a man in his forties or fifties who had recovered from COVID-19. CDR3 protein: CASSLFGRVDQPQHF. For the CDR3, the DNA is TGTGCCAGCAGCTTGTTCGGCAGGGTAGATCAGCCCCAGCATTTT.